This T cell receptor (beta chain) appears in the sequencing data of a study of metastatic and nonmetastatic thyroid tumors. Study-wide context: Malignant and benign thyroid patients had repertoires compared in peripheral blood and tumor or nodule tissue.

The study, taken as a whole, reports: Significantly greater TCR beta diversity was reportedly found in malignant thyroid tumors than in benign nodules (in blood and tumor).

Original handling: The study took CDR3 differences across clinicopathological groups and made a distant-metastasis classifier for papillary thyroid cancer from them. Using MiXCR, TCRdb re-called clones from the PCR reads. The V and J calls were not made by the authors but by TCRdb's processing. This sample carries some 41,000 clones, 13% of them seen once, and the ten largest clones take more than 8%. This clone was found many times. As yet, its antigen is unknown. V dropped 3 bases and J dropped 1; count of bases not matched to a gene: 1. Per germline, CDR1 SGHNT and CDR2 YENEEA. The CDR3 extends over 14 amino acids. Patients underwent thyroid surgery, and none had received any treatment before it.

Sequenced input: blood. This chain links TRBV11-3 with TRBJ1-2; TRBD1 aligns across 8 bases. The receptor comes from a female donor with papillary thyroid cancer or a benign thyroid nodule (not recorded which). Some clones in this sample may be carry-over from other donors' samples. This CDR3 is CASSFGQGNYGYTF. CDR3 sequence (DNA): TGTGCCAGCAGCTTCGGACAGGGTAACTATGGCTACACCTTC.